Following are 22 T cell receptor beta chains from one sample sequenced in a study of PD-L1 blockade in urothelial cancer (dated 2017 in TCRdb). Libraries were constructed by the immunoSEQ multiplex PCR assay. TCRdb mirrors the immuneACCESS table, restricted to in-frame sequences. Some clones are absent from its copies; in checked studies, under half trace to an unresolved V gene, and the reason for the others is unknown. This sample lists fewer than 60,000 clones; about 86% were detected once. The leading ten clones occupy 3.2% of the sample. In light of the paper, this sample's time point label describes: pretreatment peripheral blood. Sequenced here: PBMCs, sampled around atezolizumab (anti-PD-L1) treatment. The receptors were sampled from a man aged 70 or older with urothelial cancer.

The rearrangement uses TRBV29-1 and TRBJ2-5, with D possibly matching TRBD1 (6 bases). Germline V gene sequence: CDR1 SQVTM, CDR2 ANQGSEA. The V gene lost 4 bases and the J gene lost 6 bases, with 24 bases spanning the gap. The CDR3 totals 16 residues. The CDR3 DNA is TGCAGCGTTGCTAACCGGGCACAGGGTCCCCTGAAGACCCAGTACTTC. Protein: CSVANRAQGPLKTQYF.

This chain connects TRBV19 to TRBJ1-3; D is undetermined. The CDR3 has 13 amino acids. V lost 7 bases, J lost 0 bases, and 7 bases lay in between. The V gene's germline CDR1 is LNHDA and CDR2 SQIVND (reference sequence). This chain's CDR3 is CASNTNSGNTIYF. CDR3 DNA: TGTGCCAGTAACACCAACTCTGGAAACACCATATATTTT.

The gene calls are TRBV29-1 and TRBJ2-7; a weak D match, TRBD2 (6 bases). The CDR3 contains 13 residues. Trimming removed 6 bases from V and 4 bases from J, with 16 bases in between. The germline V gene encodes CDR1 SQVTM and CDR2 ANQGSEA. As DNA, the CDR3 is TGCAGCGTCCATGGGGGGAGCTCGTACGAGCAGTACTTC. Encoded protein: CSVHGGSSYEQYF.

This sequence joins TRBV9 and TRBJ2-1; no clear D gene. Trimming took 3 bases from V and 5 from J, leaving 6 bases between them. Germline assignment: CDR1 SGDLS and CDR2 YYNGEE. The length of the CDR3 is 12 residues. CDR3 sequence reads: CASSALHNEQFF. CDR3 nucleotide sequence: TGTGCCAGCAGCGCTCTCCACAATGAGCAGTTCTTC.

The chain has TRBV19 and TRBJ1-2; 7 nucleotides agree with TRBD1. The CDR3 is made up of 16 amino acids. Germline V CDR1 and CDR2: LNHDA, SQIVND (reference sequence). The V gene end was trimmed by 6 bases and the J gene end by 7 bases; junction bases not matched to a gene: 17. The CDR3 region has the DNA TGTGCCAGTAGGGACGGACAGGCGGGAATCGGTGGTGGCTACACCTTC. Amino acids: CASRDGQAGIGGGYTF.

CDR3 loop: CASSRRTSGAVETQYF. DNA of the CDR3: TGTGCCAGCTCACGTAGGACTAGCGGGGCGGTCGAGACCCAGTACTTC. This chain links TRBV18 with TRBJ2-5; 12 bases are shared with TRBD2. The trim removed 4 bases at V and 5 bases at J, leaving 8 bases unmatched. This CDR3 has 16 residues. Germline loops: CDR1 KGHSH, CDR2 LQKENI. The full variable domain, with the rest looked up from reference TRBV18 and TRBJ2-5, is NAGVMQNPRHLVRRRGQEARLRCSPMKGHSHVYWYRQLPEEGLKFMVYLQKENIIDESGMPKERFSAEFPKEGPSILRIQQVVRGDSAAYFCASSRRTSGAVETQYFGPGTRLLVL.

V gene TRBV5-1 combines with J gene TRBJ1-1, with 7 bases matching TRBD1. Germline V gene sequence: CDR1 SGHRS, CDR2 YFSETQ. The CDR3 is 14 amino acids. V trimming: 3 bases; J trimming: 2 bases; junction bases outside the gene matches: 4. The CDR3 sequence is CASSYDRVNTEAFF. In DNA form, the CDR3 reads TGCGCCAGCAGCTACGACAGGGTCAACACTGAAGCTTTCTTT. Based on the CDR3 plus reference TRBV5-1 and TRBJ1-1, the full variable domain is KAGVTQTPRYLIKTRGQQVTLSCSPISGHRSVSWYQQTPGQGLQFLFEYFSETQRNKGNFPGRFSGRQFSNSRSEMNVSTLELGDSALYLCASSYDRVNTEAFFGQGTRLTVV.

The chain is built from TRBV27 and TRBJ1-2; TRBD1 might be the D (6 bases). The CDR3 runs to 16 residues. Trimming cost V 4 bases and J 4 bases, with 19 bases left between them. From germline, CDR1 is MNHEY and CDR2 SMNVEV (reference sequence). The CDR3: CASSYNAQGLGYGYTF. The CDR3 DNA reads as TGTGCCAGCAGTTATAATGCCCAGGGGCTGGGCTATGGCTACACCTTC.

The chain is built from TRBV5-8 and TRBJ2-7; 9 bases align to TRBD2. Trimming removed 3 bases from V and 2 bases from J; junction bases left unmatched: 3. Germline V gene sequence: CDR1 SGHTS, CDR2 YDEGEE. The CDR3 extends over 14 amino acids. The CDR3 DNA reads as TGTGCCAGCAGCTCATTAGCGGGAGCCTACGAGCAGTACTTC. Its protein is CASSSLAGAYEQYF.

The sample holds one count of this clone. V is TRBV4-2 and J is TRBJ2-7; maybe TRBD2 (6 bases). The germline CDR1 and CDR2 sequences are LGHNA and YNFKEQ. CDR3 size: 15 residues. V was pared by 3 bases and J by 4 bases, with 16 bases between. This CDR3 reads CASSQAGTDKYEQYF. CDR3 sequence (DNA): TGTGCCAGCAGCCAGGCGGGGACGGACAAGTACGAGCAGTACTTC.

The chain carries TRBV7-2 and TRBJ2-5; 10 bases align to TRBD1. The ends lost 3 bases at V and 2 bases at J; junction bases unmatched: 9. The CDR3 extends over 17 amino acids. The germline V gene has CDR1 SGHTA and CDR2 FQGNSA. The CDR3: CASSFLGQGTSQETQYF. CDR3 nucleotide sequence: TGTGCCAGCAGCTTCTTGGGACAGGGGACGAGTCAAGAGACCCAGTACTTC.

This clone was observed a handful of times. As DNA, the CDR3 is TGTGCCAGTAGTATAACAGGGGGCGGTTATGGCTACACCTTC. It is translated as CASSITGGGYGYTF. The rearrangement links TRBV19 to TRBJ1-2; 9 bases align to TRBD1. V dropped 2 bases and J dropped 5; count of bases not matched to a gene: 3. Looked up from germline, CDR1 is LNHDA and CDR2 is SQIVND (reference sequence). The CDR3 loop spans 14 amino acids.

By its share, this clone is medium-sized. This chain connects TRBV18 to TRBJ1-3; a possible D gene is TRBD1 (5 bases). Germline V gives CDR1 KGHSH, CDR2 LQKENI. The V gene lost 4 bases and the J gene lost 0 bases, with 10 bases spanning the gap. CDR3 length: 15 amino acids. CDR3 DNA: TGTGCCAGCTCACGGGGCGACCACTCTGGAAACACCATATATTTT. Amino acids: CASSRGDHSGNTIYF.

This chain uses TRBV5-1 with TRBJ2-3; TRBD2 agrees at 9 bases. Trimming cost V 0 bases and J 3 bases; bases outside gene matches: 11. Germline CDR1 reads SGHRS; CDR2 reads YFSETQ. The CDR3 totals 18 residues. The CDR3 DNA reads as TGCGCCAGCAGCTTGGATAGCGGGAGCGTTCTTAGGACAGATACGCAGTATTTT. Translating it yields CASSLDSGSVLRTDTQYF.

CDR3 sequence: CSVARDRVTAEAFF. The CDR3 bases are TGCAGCGTCGCCCGGGACAGGGTTACGGCTGAAGCTTTCTTT. The genes are TRBV29-1 and TRBJ1-1, with TRBD1 identical over 9 bases. This CDR3 has 14 residues. The V gene end was trimmed by 6 bases and the J gene end by 6 bases; junction bases not matched to a gene: 11. CDR1 is SQVTM and CDR2 is ANQGSEA in the germline V gene.

J is TRBJ1-1 and V is TRBV7-9; the D is unclear. CDR3 length equals 17 residues. CDR1 SEHNR and CDR2 FQNEAQ come from the germline V gene (reference sequence). Trimming removed 4 bases from V and 2 bases from J, with 20 bases in between. DNA for the CDR3: TGTGCCAGCAGCTCCGTCGGGAATCGGTACTCTAACACTGAAGCTTTCTTT. The encoded protein is CASSSVGNRYSNTEAFF. Supplemented by reference TRBV7-9 and TRBJ1-1, the full variable domain reads DTGVSQNPRHKITKRGQNVTFRCDPISEHNRLYWYRQTLGQGPEFLTYFQNEAQLEKSRLLSDRFSAERPKGSFSTLEIQRTEQGDSAMYLCASSSVGNRYSNTEAFFGQGTRLTVV.

The V and J genes are TRBV9 and TRBJ2-7, with TRBD2 matching over 9 bases. J lost 3 bases, V lost 0 bases, and 7 bases had no gene match. Per the germline V gene, CDR1 is SGDLS and CDR2 is YYNGEE. The CDR3 totals 16 residues. CDR3 sequence (DNA): TGTGCCAGCAGCGTAGGGCAGTCGCGGGAGGGCTACGAGCAGTACTTC. Protein product: CASSVGQSREGYEQYF. The entire variable domain, with the rest obtained from reference TRBV9 and TRBJ2-7, is as follows: DSGVTQTPKHLITATGQRVTLRCSPRSGDLSVYWYQQSLDQGLQFLIQYYNGEERAKGNILERFSAQQFPDLHSELNLSSLELGDSALYFCASSVGQSREGYEQYFGPGTRLTVT.

The rearrangement links TRBV29-1 to TRBJ1-1, with 7 positions matching TRBD1. The CDR3 runs to 10 residues. The junction had 3 bases not matched to a gene; V was cut back by 7 bases and J by 7 bases. The germline V gene encodes CDR1 SQVTM and CDR2 ANQGSEA. In nucleotides, the CDR3 is TGCAGCGGGGACAGTTATGAAGCTTTCTTT. It encodes CSGDSYEAFF.

This clone came up many times. The chain recombines TRBV27 with TRBJ2-2, with 7 positions matching TRBD1. Germline CDR1 is MNHEY and CDR2 is SMNVEV (reference sequence). J lost 3 bases, V lost 3 bases, and 4 bases had no gene match. The CDR3 is 15 residues long. The CDR3 nucleotides are TGTGCCAGCAGTTTGGGTCAGGGGGACACCGGGGAGCTGTTTTTT. Residues: CASSLGQGDTGELFF.

The chain recombines TRBV28 with TRBJ1-5; 7 bases are a match to TRBD1. The CDR3 loop spans 17 amino acids. Germline V gene data show CDR1 as MDHEN and CDR2 as SYDVKM. The ends lost 3 bases at V and 8 bases at J; junction bases unmatched: 16. The CDR3, as DNA: TGTGCCAGCAGTTTCCCCCGCCTTCAGGGGGAAGTAAAGCCCCAGCATTTT. Translating gives CASSFPRLQGEVKPQHF.

The chain has TRBV27 and TRBJ2-7; TRBD2 aligns across 12 bases. The J segment lost 7 bases and the V segment lost 5 bases, leaving 9 bases of the junction unmatched. The V gene's germline CDR1 is MNHEY and CDR2 SMNVEV (reference sequence). There are 15 residues in the CDR3. The CDR3 loop is CASSPTSGGVGEQYF. Written as DNA, the CDR3 is TGTGCCAGCAGTCCGACTAGCGGGGGAGTGGGAGAGCAGTACTTC.

V is TRBV7-6 and J is TRBJ2-1; D possibly corresponds to TRBD2 (5 bases). V gave up 3 bases and J gave up 8 bases, with 11 bases separating them. Germline CDR1 is SGHVS and CDR2 is FNYEAQ. The CDR3 is 13 residues long. The CDR3 DNA sequence: TGTGCCAGCAGCTTTTACGGGAATGATGAGCAGTTCTTC. Translation gives CASSFYGNDEQFF.